This is a list of T cell receptor beta chains from one sample in a study of cytomegalovirus exposure and HLA in healthy donors. Here immunoSEQ multiplex PCR was the method, and the copy in TCRdb shows in-frame clones only, minus some. The sample records 130,000 to 150,000 clones, 75% to 85% being singletons. Source material: PBMCs. These receptors came from a woman under 30 in good health and CMV-seropositive. The CDR3 runs from the conserved cysteine through the conserved F or W. D genes are given only for firm matches. Expanded clones get a size class; other rows say once, few or many, or leave the size out.

size,V,J,D,DNA,CDR3
NA,TRBV18,TRBJ2-7,NA,TGTGCCAGCTCACCACCGGCGGGCGAGCAGTACTTC,CASSPPAGEQYF
NA,TRBV5-8,TRBJ2-5,NA,TGTGCCAGCAGCCCGGGGACATGGGGCCAAGAGACCCAGTACTTC,CASSPGTWGQETQYF
NA,TRBV2,TRBJ2-2,TRBD2,TGTGCCAGCAGGGGGAGCGGGGGGGCGACCGGGGAGCTGTTTTTT,CASRGSGGATGELFF
NA,TRBV5-5,TRBJ1-1,NA,TGTGCCAGCAGCCCACGCGTCGGGACAAAAGCTTTCTTT,CASSPRVGTKAFF
few,TRBV6-5,TRBJ1-5,TRBD1,TGTGCCAGCAGCTTATCAGGGGGCGCGAATCAGCCCCAGCATTTT,CASSLSGGANQPQHF
NA,TRBV7-2,TRBJ1-2,TRBD1,TGTGCCAGCAGCTCAGACAGGGGCTATGGCTACACCTTC,CASSSDRGYGYTF
NA,TRBV19,TRBJ1-5,TRBD1,TGTGCCAGTAGTTCTTACAGGGGGAAAAGCAATCAGCCCCAGCATTTT,CASSSYRGKSNQPQHF
NA,TRBV13,TRBJ1-6,NA,TGTGCCAGCTCCACTACTGACAGGAATTCACCCCTCCACTTT,CASSTTDRNSPLHF
NA,TRBV4-1,TRBJ2-2,NA,TGCGCCAGCAGCCTACCCACTACCGGGGAGCTGTTTTTT,CASSLPTTGELFF
NA,TRBV7-8,TRBJ2-1,NA,TGTGCCAGCAGCTTAGGCCGGGTTACTAATGAGCAGTTCTTC,CASSLGRVTNEQFF
NA,TRBV19,TRBJ2-5,NA,TGTGCCAGTAGTATAGGTCCCGACAGGTCCAAGCAAGAGACCCAGTACTTC,CASSIGPDRSKQETQYF
NA,TRBV4-1,TRBJ1-1,NA,TGCGCCAGCAGCCAGAGACAGGTCACGAACACTGAAGCTTTCTTT,CASSQRQVTNTEAFF
NA,TRBV28,TRBJ1-2,NA,TGTGCCAGCAGCCCCCTGGGGGGGACTATAGGCGGGGACTATGGCTACACCTTC,CASSPLGGTIGGDYGYTF
NA,TRBV6-5,TRBJ1-5,NA,TGTGCCAGCAGTTCCTTGAGATCGAATCAGCCCCAGCATTTT,CASSSLRSNQPQHF
NA,TRBV19,TRBJ1-2,TRBD1,TGTGCCAGTACCAATACAGGGGCCTGGGGTGGCTACACCTTC,CASTNTGAWGGYTF
NA,TRBV9,TRBJ2-1,NA,TGTGCCAGCAGCCCCCGCCCAAGGGGCCTATCCCCTAATGAGCAGTTCTTC,CASSPRPRGLSPNEQFF
once,TRBV4-2,TRBJ1-2,TRBD1,TGTGCCAGCAGCCAAGATTTCGGGAGGGGGCGATTTGACGACTATGGCTACACCTTC,CASSQDFGRGRFDDYGYTF
NA,TRBV27,TRBJ1-2,NA,TGTGCCAGCAGTTTAGGTGTTGGAGGGTACGGCTACACCTTC,CASSLGVGGYGYTF
NA,TRBV27,TRBJ2-7,TRBD1,TGTGCCAGCAGTACCGGACAGGGCCGCCCCTACGAGCAGTACTTC,CASSTGQGRPYEQYF
once,TRBV4-2,TRBJ1-1,TRBD1,TGTGCCAGCAGCCAAGCAGCCGACAGGGGAGGGAACACTGAAGCTTTCTTT,CASSQAADRGGNTEAFF
NA,TRBV30,TRBJ2-1,TRBD1,TGTGCCTGGGGGACAGGAGCCTACAATGAGCAGTTCTTC,CAWGTGAYNEQFF
NA,TRBV2,TRBJ2-5,TRBD2,TGTGCCAGCAGTGAGAGCCCTAGCGGGGGCGAGACCCAGTACTTC,CASSESPSGGETQYF
NA,TRBV10-1,TRBJ1-1,NA,TGCGCCAGCAGTGACCGGCGGGGATCGAGGGACACTGAAGCTTTCTTT,CASSDRRGSRDTEAFF
NA,TRBV5-1,TRBJ2-7,TRBD1,TGCGCCAGCAGCTTGGCCCACACAGGGGGCCCCTACGAGCAGTACTTC,CASSLAHTGGPYEQYF
NA,TRBV28,TRBJ1-2,TRBD1,TGTGCCAGCCTCGAAACGCCCGGGACAGACATCTACAATGGCTACACCTTC,CASLETPGTDIYNGYTF
NA,TRBV7-2,TRBJ1-5,NA,TGTGCCAGCAGCCCAACCTCGGGGGGGGTCAGCCAGCCCCAGCATTTT,CASSPTSGGVSQPQHF
NA,TRBV19,TRBJ2-3,TRBD1,TGTGCCAGTAGTATTTTCGCGGGACAGGGAACAGATACGCAGTATTTT,CASSIFAGQGTDTQYF
NA,TRBV30,TRBJ1-4,NA,TGTGCCTGGAGTGTAGCGGATGAAAAACTGTTTTTT,CAWSVADEKLFF
NA,TRBV6-6,TRBJ2-7,NA,TGTGCCAGCAGTTGGGACGGACAGACTGGGAATCAGTACTTC,CASSWDGQTGNQYF
NA,TRBV7-9,TRBJ1-1,TRBD1,TGTGCCAGCAGCCAGACAGGGACGAACACTGAAGCTTTCTTT,CASSQTGTNTEAFF
NA,TRBV5-1,TRBJ2-7,TRBD1,TGCGCCAGCAGCTTGGGACAGGGGGCTACCTACGAGCAGTACTTC,CASSLGQGATYEQYF
NA,TRBV28,TRBJ2-7,TRBD2,TGTGCCAGCAGCCTGAGGGTAGGGGAGGGTTTCTACGAGCAGTACTTC,CASSLRVGEGFYEQYF
NA,TRBV9,TRBJ1-1,NA,TGTGCCAGCAGCCCTCGTGAGGGGAACACTGAAGCTTTCTTT,CASSPREGNTEAFF
NA,TRBV15,TRBJ2-2,TRBD1,TGTGCCACCAGCAGAGGCCCGGGACAGTCGAACACCGGGGAGCTGTTTTTT,CATSRGPGQSNTGELFF
NA,TRBV4-1,TRBJ1-5,NA,TGCGCCAGCAGCCAAGAACAGGGAGTGAGCAATCAGCCCCAGCATTTT,CASSQEQGVSNQPQHF
few,TRBV6-5,TRBJ2-7,TRBD2,TGTGCCAGCAGATCGACTAGCGGAACCTACGAGCAGTACTTC,CASRSTSGTYEQYF
NA,TRBV2,TRBJ1-6,NA,TGTGCCAGCAGTCGTCAGGGTAACTCACCCCTCCACTTT,CASSRQGNSPLHF
NA,TRBV5-4,TRBJ2-2,NA,TGTGCCAGCAGTACAAGAACGAACACCGGGGAGCTGTTTTTT,CASSTRTNTGELFF
once,TRBV6-6,TRBJ2-7,TRBD1,TGTGCCAGCAGCCAGGGACAGGGCTCCTACGAGCAGTACTTC,CASSQGQGSYEQYF
NA,TRBV14,TRBJ2-1,NA,TGTGCCAGCAACTTGGGGGGGCGCGATGAGCAGTTCTTC,CASNLGGRDEQFF
NA,TRBV30,TRBJ2-5,NA,TGTGCCTGGAGTGGGCAGGGACAAGAGACCCAGTACTTC,CAWSGQGQETQYF
NA,TRBV6-1,TRBJ2-5,TRBD2,TGTGCCAGCAGTGAAGGAAAGCTAGCGGGTTGGGAGACCCAGTACTTC,CASSEGKLAGWETQYF
NA,TRBV1,TRBJ2-1,NA,TGCACCAGCAGCCAAGGGTATTGGGGAGACTCCTACAATGAGCAGTTCTTC,CTSSQGYWGDSYNEQFF
NA,TRBV29-1,TRBJ2-5,NA,TGCAGCGTTGAAACAGGGACCCAAGAGACCCAGTACTTC,CSVETGTQETQYF
NA,TRBV28,TRBJ2-7,NA,TGTGCCAGCAGTTTAGTTTCCAGGGGAACCTACGAGCAGTACTTC,CASSLVSRGTYEQYF
NA,TRBV10-1,TRBJ2-7,NA,TGCGCCAGCAGAATACTGAGAAGTTCATCCTACGAGCAGTACTTC,CASRILRSSSYEQYF
NA,TRBV5-4,TRBJ2-5,TRBD2,TGTGCCAGCAGCTTGCGGAGCGGGGGGCCGATTGAGACCCAGTACTTC,CASSLRSGGPIETQYF
NA,TRBV13,TRBJ2-7,NA,TGTGCCAGCAGCTTAGGTGGGACATCGCACTACGAGCAGTACTTC,CASSLGGTSHYEQYF